This entry lists 9 T cell receptor beta chains sequenced from one sample in a study of shared clonotypes between healthy human individuals (dated by TCRdb to about 2020). Library method: the immunoSEQ multiplex PCR assay. Here the immuneACCESS table is served through TCRdb, limited to in-frame sequences with V and J called. Missing clones are a known gap in these copies; in checked studies unresolved V genes cover under half, and the rest lacks a known reason. The table for this sample lists 1.4 million to 1.5 million clones; roughly 96% of them were counted only once. The ten largest clones add up to approximately 1.2% of the sample. Sequenced sample: naive CD4+ T cells sorted from blood. The cell subset or site label, read with the paper, signifies: CD45RA+ positively selected. The receptors originated from a man younger than 45 in good health.

The chain is built from TRBV7-9 and TRBJ2-7; D unresolved. Trimming removed 1 base at V and 6 bases at J, with 16 bases between. Germline-derived CDR1 and CDR2 are SEHNR and FQNEAQ (reference sequence). The CDR3 is 15 residues long. This chain's CDR3 is CASSLGLGPQSEQYF. CDR3 nucleotide sequence: TGTGCCAGCAGCTTAGGTCTAGGACCCCAGAGCGAGCAGTACTTC.

The rearrangement links TRBV5-5 to TRBJ2-7; 16 nucleotides line up with TRBD2. Germline values: CDR1 SGHKS, CDR2 YYEKEE (reference sequence). The CDR3 has 18 residues. V lost 4 bases to trimming and J lost 2 bases; unmatched junction nucleotides: 9. CDR3 nucleotide sequence: TGTGCCAGCAGCCAACCCTCCGGGACTAGCGGGAGGGCCTACGAGCAGTACTTC. Residues: CASSQPSGTSGRAYEQYF.

This clone showed up just once. The V gene is TRBV7-9, the J gene TRBJ2-1; TRBD1 is a possible D gene (6 bases). The germline V gene encodes CDR1 SEHNR and CDR2 FQNEAQ (reference sequence). V was shortened by 2 bases and J by 6 bases, with 8 bases between the two germline ends. The CDR3 length is 13 residues. The CDR3 protein is CASSLSGVNEQFF. CDR3 in DNA: TGTGCCAGCAGCTTATCAGGGGTCAATGAGCAGTTCTTC.

The chain has TRBV5-4 and TRBJ2-5; 8 positions match TRBD1. Germline trimming cut 2 bases from V and 7 bases from J; bases unmatched to any gene: 10. The CDR3 runs 15 residues. Germline V lookup: CDR1 SGHNT, CDR2 YYREEE (reference sequence). CDR3 sequence: CASSLGQGRLGTQYF. In DNA, the CDR3 is TGTGCCAGCAGCTTAGGACAGGGAAGGCTTGGGACCCAGTACTTC.

The chain couples TRBV6-1 to TRBJ2-3; D uncertain. Trimming shortened V by 4 bases and J by 1 base, and 6 bases separated the two germline ends. Germline CDR1 and CDR2: MNHNS and SASEGT. The length of the CDR3 is 13 residues. CDR3 region: CASSAQGTDTQYF. The CDR3 DNA sequence: TGTGCCAGCAGTGCTCAGGGCACAGATACGCAGTATTTT.

Note on this clone: This sample includes further DNA sequences coding for the same CDR3. The V call is TRBV5-1, the J call TRBJ2-1; D is unclear. The CDR3 extends over 15 amino acids. Germline CDR1 reads SGHRS; CDR2 reads YFSETQ. Deletions cut 0 bases from V and 4 bases from J, with 11 bases between. Written as DNA, the CDR3 is TGCGCCAGCAGCTTGGACCCCGGAACTTACAATGAGCAGTTCTTC. It specifies CASSLDPGTYNEQFF.

This sequence joins TRBV25-1 and TRBJ2-1, with TRBD2 matching over 10 bases. Germline loops: CDR1 MGHDK, CDR2 SYGVNS. The CDR3 runs to 17 residues. V was pared by 2 bases and J by 3 bases, with 7 bases of the junction left unmatched. In DNA form, the CDR3 reads TGTGCCAGCAGTGAAGGTCTTGGACTAGCGGACTACAATGAGCAGTTCTTC. As protein: CASSEGLGLADYNEQFF.

The V gene is TRBV9, the J gene TRBJ2-7; 10 bases match TRBD2. Per germline, CDR1 SGDLS and CDR2 YYNGEE. The CDR3 spans 16 residues. V shed 0 bases and J 2 bases; nucleotides not matched to a gene: 5. In DNA form, the CDR3 reads TGTGCCAGCAGCGTAGTTCTAGCGGGAGTTCCCTACGAGCAGTACTTC. Translation: CASSVVLAGVPYEQYF.

The chain uses TRBV27 and TRBJ2-3; possibly TRBD2 for D (5 bases). CDR1 and CDR2 (germline): MNHEY, SMNVEV (reference sequence). V gave up 7 bases and J gave up 5 bases, with 22 bases separating them. CDR3 length equals 16 residues. For the CDR3, the DNA is TGTGCCAGCAAACACCCGAGGGCTCCCCGAGAAGATACGCAGTATTTT. Protein: CASKHPRAPREDTQYF.